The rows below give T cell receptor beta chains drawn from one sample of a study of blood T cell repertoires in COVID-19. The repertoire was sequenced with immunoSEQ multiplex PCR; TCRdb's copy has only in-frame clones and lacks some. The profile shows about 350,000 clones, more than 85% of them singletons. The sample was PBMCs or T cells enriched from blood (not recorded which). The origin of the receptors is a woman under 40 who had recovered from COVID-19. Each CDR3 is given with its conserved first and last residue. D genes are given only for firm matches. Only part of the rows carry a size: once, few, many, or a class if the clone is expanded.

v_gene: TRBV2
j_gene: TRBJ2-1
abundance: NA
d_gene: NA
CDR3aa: CASSSLGRGLDEQFF
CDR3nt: TGTGCCAGCAGTTCTCTAGGGCGGGGGCTGGATGAGCAGTTCTTC

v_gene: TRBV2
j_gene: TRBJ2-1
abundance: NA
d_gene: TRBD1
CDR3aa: CASSPGQGVHNEQFF
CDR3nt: TGTGCCAGCAGTCCGGGACAGGGGGTTCACAATGAGCAGTTCTTC

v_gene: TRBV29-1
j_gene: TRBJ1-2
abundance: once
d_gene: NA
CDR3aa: CSVGDLYGYTF
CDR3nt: TGCAGCGTGGGAGACCTTTATGGCTACACCTTC

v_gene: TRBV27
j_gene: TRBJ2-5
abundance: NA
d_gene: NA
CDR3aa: CASSPTGRGRETQYF
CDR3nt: TGTGCCAGCAGTCCCACCGGCCGAGGTCGGGAGACCCAGTACTTC

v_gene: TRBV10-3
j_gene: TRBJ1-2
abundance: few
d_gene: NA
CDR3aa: CAITGEANYGYTF
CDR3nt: TGTGCCATCACAGGGGAAGCTAACTATGGCTACACCTTC

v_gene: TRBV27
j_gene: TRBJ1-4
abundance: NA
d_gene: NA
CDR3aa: CASSQTGLNEKLFF
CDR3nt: TGTGCCAGCAGCCAAACAGGGCTTAATGAAAAACTGTTTTTT

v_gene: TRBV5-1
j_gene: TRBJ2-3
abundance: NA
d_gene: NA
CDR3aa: CASSFDGTSRPDTQYF
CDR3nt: TGCGCCAGCAGCTTCGACGGGACATCGCGACCAGATACGCAGTATTTT

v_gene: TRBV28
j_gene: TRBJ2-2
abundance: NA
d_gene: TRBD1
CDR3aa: CASTPTPGQGTNTGELFF
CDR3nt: TGTGCCAGCACTCCGACGCCGGGACAGGGTACGAACACCGGGGAGCTGTTTTTT

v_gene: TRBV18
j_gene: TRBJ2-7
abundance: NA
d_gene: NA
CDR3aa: CASSPSRTASYEQYF
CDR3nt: TGTGCCAGCTCACCTTCGCGCACTGCCTCCTACGAGCAGTACTTC

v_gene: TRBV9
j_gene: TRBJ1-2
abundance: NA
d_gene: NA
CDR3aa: CASSGRAYTF
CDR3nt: TGTGCCAGCAGCGGCAGGGCCTACACCTTC

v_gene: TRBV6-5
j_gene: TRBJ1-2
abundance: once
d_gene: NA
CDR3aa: CASSRTGGEWYGYTF
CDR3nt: TGTGCCAGCAGTCGCACGGGAGGGGAGTGGTATGGCTACACCTTC

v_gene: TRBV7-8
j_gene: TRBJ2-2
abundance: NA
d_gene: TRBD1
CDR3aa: CASSLAGTADTGELFF
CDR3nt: TGTGCCAGCAGTTTAGCCGGGACAGCGGACACCGGGGAGCTGTTTTTT

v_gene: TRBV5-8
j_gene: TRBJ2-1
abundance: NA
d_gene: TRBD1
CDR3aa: CASSPGQVGSNEQFF
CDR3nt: TGTGCCAGCAGCCCAGGACAGGTGGGGTCTAATGAGCAGTTCTTC

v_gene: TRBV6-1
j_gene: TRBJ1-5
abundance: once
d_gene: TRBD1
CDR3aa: CASSEEDRGLGIQPQHF
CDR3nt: TGTGCCAGCAGTGAAGAGGACAGGGGGCTAGGTATTCAGCCCCAGCATTTT

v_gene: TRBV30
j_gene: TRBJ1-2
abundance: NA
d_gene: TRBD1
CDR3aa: CAWSAGTGGFGGYTF
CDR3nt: TGTGCCTGGAGCGCCGGGACAGGGGGATTTGGGGGCTACACCTTC

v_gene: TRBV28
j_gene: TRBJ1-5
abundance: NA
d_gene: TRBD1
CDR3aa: CASSPGTGFIGNQPQHF
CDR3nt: TGTGCCAGCAGTCCCGGGACAGGGTTTATCGGGAATCAGCCCCAGCATTTT

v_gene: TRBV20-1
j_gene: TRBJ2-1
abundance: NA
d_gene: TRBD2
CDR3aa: CSASRVAGGHNEQFF
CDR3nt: TGCAGTGCTAGTCGTGTAGCGGGGGGTCACAATGAGCAGTTCTTC

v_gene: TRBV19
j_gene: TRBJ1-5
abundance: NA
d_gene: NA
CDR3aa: CASSPQGNQPQHF
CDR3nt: TGTGCCAGCTCACCCCAGGGCAATCAGCCCCAGCATTTT

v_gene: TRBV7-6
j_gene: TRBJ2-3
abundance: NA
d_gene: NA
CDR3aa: CASSLGQAQSTDTQYF
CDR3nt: TGTGCCAGCAGCTTAGGGCAGGCACAAAGCACAGATACGCAGTATTTT

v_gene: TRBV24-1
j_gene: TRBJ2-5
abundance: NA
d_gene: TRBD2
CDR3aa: CATSDTGTSGGLQETQYF
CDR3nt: TGTGCCACCAGTGACACCGGGACTAGCGGGGGGCTCCAAGAGACCCAGTACTTC

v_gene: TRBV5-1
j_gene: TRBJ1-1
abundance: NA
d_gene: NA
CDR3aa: CASSLKGPGDAEAFF
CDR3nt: TGCGCCAGCAGCTTGAAAGGTCCCGGAGACGCTGAAGCTTTCTTT

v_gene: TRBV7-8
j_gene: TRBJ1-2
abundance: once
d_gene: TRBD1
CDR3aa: CASSLGTGTPLNGYTF
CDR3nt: TGTGCCAGCAGCTTAGGGACAGGGACCCCTCTAAACGGCTACACCTTC

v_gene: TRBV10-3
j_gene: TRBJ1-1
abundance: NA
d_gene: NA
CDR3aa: CASSGRNTEAFF
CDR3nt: TGTGCCAGCTCTGGCAGGAACACTGAAGCTTTCTTT

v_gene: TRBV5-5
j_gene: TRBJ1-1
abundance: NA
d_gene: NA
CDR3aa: CASSQGLLGVTEAFF
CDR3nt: TGTGCCAGCAGCCAGGGCCTTCTTGGGGTCACTGAAGCTTTCTTT